These 9 T cell receptor beta chains share one sample of origin, sequenced in a study of blood T cell repertoires in COVID-19. The repertoire was sequenced with immunoSEQ multiplex PCR; TCRdb's copy has only in-frame clones and lacks some. The data contain 200,000 to 250,000 clones, almost 90% of them singletons. The sequenced sample consisted of PBMCs or T cells enriched from blood (not recorded which). These receptors were collected from a man aged 25-40 years who had been exposed to COVID-19.

This clone appeared a single time. The chain is built from TRBV5-4 and TRBJ2-5; possibly TRBD2 for D (6 bases). The CDR3 loop spans 14 amino acids. Germline V CDR1 and CDR2: SGHNT, YYREEE (reference sequence). V lost 3 bases to trimming and J lost 3 bases, with 12 bases between them. The CDR3 sequence is CASSSVLAKETQYF. The DNA of the CDR3 is TGTGCCAGCAGCTCAGTGCTAGCGAAAGAGACCCAGTACTTC.

V and J are TRBV4-1 and TRBJ2-3, with unresolved D. V lost 4 bases to trimming and J lost 9 bases, with 14 bases between them. Germline V CDR1 and CDR2: MGHRA, YSYEKL. The CDR3 loop spans 13 amino acids. The CDR3 nucleotides are TGCGCCAGCAGCCGAACACTAAGCGCCACGCAGTATTTT. It codes for CASSRTLSATQYF.

This clone was seen only once. The rearrangement joins TRBV2 to TRBJ2-5; 9 nucleotides agree with TRBD1. The CDR3 loop spans 15 amino acids. Losses at the gene ends were 3 bases for V and 3 bases for J; bases not matched to a gene: 5. CDR1 is SNHLY and CDR2 is FYNNEI in the germline V gene. CDR3 amino acids: CASSDSGQGKETQYF. In DNA form, the CDR3 reads TGTGCCAGCAGTGATTCGGGACAGGGAAAAGAGACCCAGTACTTC.

The rearrangement links TRBV18 to TRBJ2-5, with D possibly matching TRBD2 (6 bases). V shed 3 bases and J shed 4 bases, with 12 bases lying between them. Germline values: CDR1 KGHSH, CDR2 LQKENI. The CDR3 loop spans 14 amino acids. The CDR3 protein is CASSPLGGVETQYF. The CDR3 bases are TGTGCCAGCTCACCTTTGGGCGGGGTAGAGACCCAGTACTTC.

This chain connects TRBV6-2 or TRBV6-3 to TRBJ1-6; 7 bases line up with TRBD1. J gave up 8 bases and V 3 bases, and 13 bases lay outside the gene matches. Germline CDR1 and CDR2: MNHEY and SVGEGT. This CDR3 contains 17 residues. The CDR3 nucleotides read TGTGCCAGCAGTTATTTGAGACAGGGACGGAGGGATTCACCCCTCCACTTT. Protein: CASSYLRQGRRDSPLHF.

This clone has just one count. Here the CDR3 reads CASSLDLNYGYTF. Here the CDR3 DNA reads TGTGCCAGCAGTTTAGACTTAAACTATGGCTACACCTTC. The chain has TRBV6-5 and TRBJ1-2, with D unresolved. There are 13 residues in the CDR3. Trimming removed 4 bases at V and 2 bases at J, with 8 bases between. CDR1 MNHEY and CDR2 SVGAGI come from the germline V gene.

V usage is TRBV12-5 and J usage is TRBJ2-2; no clear D. Trimming pared 8 bases from V and 3 bases from J, leaving 13 bases between. The CDR3 extends over 14 amino acids. Germline V CDR1 and CDR2: LGHNT, FRNRAP. In nucleotides, the CDR3 is TGTGCTAGTCGACCGCTAGGTGACACCGGGGAGCTGTTTTTT. It yields the protein CASRPLGDTGELFF.

The genes are TRBV3-1 (or the pseudogene TRBV3-2) and TRBJ2-3; a weak D match, TRBD1 (6 bases). This CDR3 spans 15 amino acids. V was trimmed by 4 bases and J by 1 base, leaving 12 bases between them. From germline, CDR1 is LGHDT and CDR2 YNNKEL (reference sequence). This CDR3 is CASSPQWGRTDTQYF. CDR3 nucleotides: TGTGCCAGCAGCCCCCAGTGGGGGCGCACAGATACGCAGTATTTT.

Turning to this clone: The junction departs from germline at one end; a sequencing error may be responsible. The J gene is TRBJ1-4, the V gene TRBV5-6; perhaps TRBD1 as D (6 bases). Germline V gene lookup returns CDR1 SGHDT and CDR2 YYEEEE. The CDR3 covers 15 residues. The CDR3 here is CASSLGTAENGKLFF. CDR3 sequence (DNA): TGTGCCAGCAGCTTGGGGACAGCGGAAAATGGAAAACTGTTTTTT.